The 25 T cell receptor beta chains below all came from one sample that was sequenced in a study of blood T cell repertoires in COVID-19. Generated by immunoSEQ multiplex PCR, the TCRdb table keeps only in-frame clones and is missing some. Of around 460,000 clones in the sample, roughly 90% were seen once. Sequencing was done on a sample of peripheral blood. Receptors originate from a man younger than 30 with COVID-19, enrolled during active disease.

The rearrangement joins TRBV6-6 to TRBJ1-2; 8 bases are shared with TRBD1. With V trimmed by 2 bases and J by 8 bases, 7 bases remained unmatched. Germline CDR1 and CDR2: MNHNY and SVGAGI (reference sequence). CDR3 length: 14 amino acids. The CDR3 reads CASSYLDRDGGYTF. As DNA, the CDR3 is TGTGCCAGCAGTTACCTGGACAGGGACGGGGGCTACACCTTC.

This rearrangement joins TRBV3-1 (or the pseudogene TRBV3-2) to TRBJ2-2; 8 nucleotides line up with TRBD2. Germline CDR1 is LGHDT and CDR2 is YNNKEL (reference sequence). This CDR3 comprises 14 residues. J lost 5 bases, V lost 3 bases, and 2 bases had no gene match. This CDR3 reads CASSQGLVTGELFF. Here the CDR3 DNA reads TGTGCCAGCAGCCAGGGACTAGTGACCGGGGAGCTGTTTTTT.

The chain links TRBV25-1 to TRBJ1-6, with 9 bases matching TRBD1. The junction had 7 bases not matched to a gene; V was cut back by 3 bases and J by 10 bases. Germline lookup yields CDR1 MGHDK and CDR2 SYGVNS. The CDR3 loop spans 15 amino acids. CDR3 in DNA: TGTGCCAGCAGTGAGGCCGGGACAGGGACATCACCCCTCCACTTT. This codes for CASSEAGTGTSPLHF. Full variable domain (outside the CDR3, taken from reference TRBV25-1 and TRBJ1-6): EADIYQTPRYLVIGTGKKITLECSQTMGHDKMYWYQQDPGMELHLIHYSYGVNSTEKGDLSSESTVSRIRTEHFPLTLESARPSHTSQYLCASSEAGTGTSPLHFGNGTRLTVT.

The chain has TRBV24-1 and TRBJ2-1, with TRBD1 matching 9 bases. Germline V lookup: CDR1 KGHDR, CDR2 SFDVKD. Trimming removed 0 bases from V and 8 bases from J; junction bases left unmatched: 7. This CDR3 contains 16 residues. The CDR3 here is CATSDLIGTGMDEQFF. The CDR3, as DNA: TGTGCCACCAGTGATTTGATCGGGACAGGGATGGATGAGCAGTTCTTC.

The CDR3 nucleotides are TGTGCCAGCAGTTTGGCGGCAGGGCAGCGCAATCAGCCCCAGCATTTT. Protein: CASSLAAGQRNQPQHF. The chain carries TRBV28 and TRBJ1-5, with a weak D call TRBD1 (5 bases). V lost 3 bases, J lost 2 bases, and 14 bases lay in between. The V gene's germline CDR1 is MDHEN and CDR2 SYDVKM. CDR3 length: 16 amino acids. Full variable domain (missing parts from reference TRBV28 and TRBJ1-5): DVKVTQSSRYLVKRTGEKVFLECVQDMDHENMFWYRQDPGLGLRLIYFSYDVKMKEKGDIPEGYSVSREKKERFSLILESASTNQTSMYLCASSLAAGQRNQPQHFGDGTRLSIL.

The chain carries TRBV6-5 and TRBJ1-2; no clear D gene. V dropped 2 bases and J dropped 5 bases, with 9 bases sitting between them. Germline assignment: CDR1 MNHEY and CDR2 SVGAGI. The CDR3 runs 13 residues. CDR3 DNA: TGTGCCAGCAGTTACGAGGCTGCTTATGGCTACACCTTC. It yields the protein CASSYEAAYGYTF.

V usage is TRBV5-1 and J usage is TRBJ2-5; 7 bases agree with TRBD2. The junction had 8 bases not matched to a gene; V was cut back by 4 bases and J by 5 bases. The CDR3 is made up of 14 amino acids. Germline values: CDR1 SGHRS, CDR2 YFSETQ. CDR3 sequence: CASSPSGAKETQYF. In nucleotides, the CDR3 is TGCGCCAGCAGCCCCAGCGGGGCCAAGGAGACCCAGTACTTC.

V and J are TRBV28 and TRBJ2-1; TRBD1 might be the D (6 bases). The V end was cut by 6 bases, the J end by 0 bases, with 18 bases between. The CDR3 covers 17 residues. The germline V gene has CDR1 MDHEN and CDR2 SYDVKM. DNA of the CDR3: TGTGCCAGCAGCTCTGCACAGGGTTGGAGCTCCTACAATGAGCAGTTCTTC. Translating it yields CASSSAQGWSSYNEQFF.

About this clone itself: This sample includes further DNA sequences coding for the same CDR3. The V gene is TRBV27, the J gene TRBJ2-3, with 10 positions matching TRBD1. Trimming cost V 3 bases and J 3 bases; bases outside gene matches: 3. Germline V gene sequence: CDR1 MNHEY, CDR2 SMNVEV (reference sequence). This CDR3 has 15 amino acids. CDR3: CASSFLGQGTDTQYF. The CDR3 nucleotides are TGTGCCAGCAGTTTCTTGGGACAGGGGACAGATACGCAGTATTTT.

The table lists this clone with a count of one. The rearrangement joins TRBV3-1 (or the pseudogene TRBV3-2) to TRBJ2-1; D is perhaps TRBD2 (6 bases). This CDR3 comprises 15 residues. CDR1 is LGHDT and CDR2 is YNNKEL in the germline V gene (reference sequence). Deletions cut 6 bases from V and 2 bases from J, with 14 bases between. CDR3 residues: CASRAGTATYNEQFF. As DNA, the CDR3 is TGTGCCAGCAGGGCCGGGACTGCGACCTACAATGAGCAGTTCTTC.

This clone showed up just a few times. The chain uses TRBV6-5 and TRBJ2-2; possibly TRBD2 for D (7 bases). The CDR3 is made up of 16 amino acids. The V end lost 0 bases, the J end lost 5 bases, and 13 bases lay between the germline ends. Per germline, CDR1 MNHEY and CDR2 SVGAGI. The CDR3 nucleotides are TGTGCCAGCAGTTACTCGAGGGGGGGAGGTACCGGGGAGCTGTTTTTT. It encodes CASSYSRGGGTGELFF.

J is TRBJ2-7 and V is TRBV20-1, with D tentatively TRBD1 (5 bases). The CDR3 is 14 amino acids. The V gene lost 3 bases and the J gene lost 2 bases, with 14 bases spanning the gap. Germline CDR1 reads DFQATT; CDR2 reads SNEGSKA (reference sequence). This CDR3 is CSASRAGITYEQYF. In nucleotides, the CDR3 is TGCAGTGCTAGTCGGGCAGGGATCACCTACGAGCAGTACTTC.

The J gene is TRBJ2-3, the V gene TRBV19; 8 bases agree with TRBD1. Looked up from germline, CDR1 is LNHDA and CDR2 is SQIVND (reference sequence). This CDR3 spans 15 amino acids. V was clipped by 3 bases and J by 2 bases; unmatched bases: 4. The CDR3 DNA reads TGTGCCAGTAGTATCAGGGGGCGCGACACAGATACGCAGTATTTT. This sequence encodes CASSIRGRDTDTQYF.

The chain uses TRBV19 and TRBJ1-1; no clear D gene. Trimming shortened V by 4 bases and J by 2 bases, and 11 bases separated the two germline ends. The CDR3 loop spans 14 amino acids. Per germline, CDR1 LNHDA and CDR2 SQIVND (reference sequence). In DNA, the CDR3 is TGTGCCAGTAGTAACGAGGGAAAAAACACTGAAGCTTTCTTT. It specifies CASSNEGKNTEAFF.

The rearrangement joins TRBV27 to TRBJ2-7; no definite D call. Germline CDR1 is MNHEY and CDR2 is SMNVEV (reference sequence). This CDR3 comprises 16 residues. Trimming pared 6 bases from V and 4 bases from J, leaving 22 bases between. CDR3 coding DNA: TGTGCCAGCAGCCCCTCCCTGGGCCTCCTAAGGTACGAGCAGTACTTC. Amino acid sequence: CASSPSLGLLRYEQYF.

On this clone itself: Other DNA variants within this sample encode the same CDR3. The chain uses TRBV19 and TRBJ1-2; TRBD1 might be the D (5 bases). There are 14 residues in the CDR3. The V end lost 3 bases, the J end lost 0 bases, and 8 bases lay between the germline ends. CDR1 is LNHDA, CDR2 SQIVND, per germline (reference sequence). CDR3 coding DNA: TGTGCCAGTAGTATCGGGACTGCTAACTATGGCTACACCTTC. It specifies CASSIGTANYGYTF.

This clone was picked up a small number of times. The rearrangement links TRBV7-9 to TRBJ1-1; D is ambiguous. V was clipped by 8 bases and J by 1 base, with 8 bases between them. This CDR3 has 12 amino acids. Germline CDR1 and CDR2: SEHNR and FQNEAQ (reference sequence). The CDR3 coding sequence is TGTGCCAGCGGTTCGGGGAACACTGAAGCTTTCTTT. It translates to CASGSGNTEAFF.

This CDR3 is CASSRTGGRNQPQHF. DNA for the CDR3: TGTGCCAGCAGTCGGACAGGGGGACGCAATCAGCCCCAGCATTTT. The chain has TRBV6-5 and TRBJ1-5; TRBD1 agrees at 10 bases. The junction had 3 bases not matched to a gene; V was cut back by 5 bases and J by 2 bases. The CDR3 length is 15 residues. Germline values: CDR1 MNHEY, CDR2 SVGAGI.

J is TRBJ2-2 and V is TRBV25-1, with a weak D call TRBD1 (6 bases). Trimming took off 1 base at V and 0 bases at J, with 9 bases between the two ends. Germline assignment: CDR1 MGHDK and CDR2 SYGVNS. The CDR3 covers 16 residues. The CDR3 region has the DNA TGTGCCAGCAGTGAATGGGGGACATCGAACACCGGGGAGCTGTTTTTT. Amino acids: CASSEWGTSNTGELFF.

The rearrangement uses TRBV6-1 and TRBJ1-2; D is unclear. V was pared by 1 base and J by 1 base, with 10 bases between. CDR1 and CDR2 from the germline V gene are MNHNS and SASEGT. This CDR3 spans 15 amino acids. As DNA, the CDR3 is TGTGCCAGCAGTGAAGGAAACAGAGTTAACTATGGCTACACCTTC. This encodes CASSEGNRVNYGYTF.

The chain uses TRBV4-1 and TRBJ2-7, with D perhaps matching TRBD2 (5 bases). Trimming took 1 base from V and 0 from J, leaving 13 bases between them. Per germline, CDR1 MGHRA and CDR2 YSYEKL. The CDR3 is 16 residues long. The CDR3 region has the DNA TGCGCCAGCAGCCAAGCAGAGAATGCGGGCTCCTACGAGCAGTACTTC. The encoded protein is CASSQAENAGSYEQYF.

This clone appeared once. The chain links TRBV6-5 to TRBJ2-3; TRBD2 agrees at 7 bases. After removal of 8 bases from V and 5 bases from J, the junction contained 10 bases not matched to a gene. CDR3 length: 14 amino acids. Germline lookup yields CDR1 MNHEY and CDR2 SVGAGI. Here the CDR3 reads CASSTGGNLDTQYF. The CDR3 DNA follows: TGTGCCAGCTCTACCGGGGGGAACTTAGATACGCAGTATTTT.

This clone was observed once. This chain connects TRBV4-2 to TRBJ2-2, with 7 positions matching TRBD1. CDR3 size: 15 residues. The trim removed 4 bases at V and 7 bases at J, leaving 9 bases unmatched. Germline CDR1 LGHNA, CDR2 YNFKEQ. The CDR3 loop reads CASSPSTGNGGELFF. The CDR3 DNA sequence: TGTGCCAGCAGCCCGTCGACAGGGAATGGCGGGGAGCTGTTTTTT.

The V gene is TRBV7-2, the J gene TRBJ2-7; a weak D match, TRBD2 (5 bases). The germline V gene encodes CDR1 SGHTA and CDR2 FQGNSA. Trimming shortened V by 5 bases and J by 3 bases, and 14 bases separated the two germline ends. The CDR3 contains 14 residues. CDR3 in DNA: TGTGCCAGCAGCACCGGGGTTGGGTACTACGAGCAGTACTTC. It yields the protein CASSTGVGYYEQYF.

The chain has TRBV6-5 and TRBJ1-4, with TRBD1 matching 8 bases. The CDR3 extends over 15 amino acids. Losses at the gene ends were 1 base for V and 5 bases for J; bases not matched to a gene: 3. Germline lookup yields CDR1 MNHEY and CDR2 SVGAGI. Here the CDR3 DNA reads TGTGCCAGCAGTTACTTAGGACAGGGCAATGAAAAACTGTTTTTT. Translating it yields CASSYLGQGNEKLFF.